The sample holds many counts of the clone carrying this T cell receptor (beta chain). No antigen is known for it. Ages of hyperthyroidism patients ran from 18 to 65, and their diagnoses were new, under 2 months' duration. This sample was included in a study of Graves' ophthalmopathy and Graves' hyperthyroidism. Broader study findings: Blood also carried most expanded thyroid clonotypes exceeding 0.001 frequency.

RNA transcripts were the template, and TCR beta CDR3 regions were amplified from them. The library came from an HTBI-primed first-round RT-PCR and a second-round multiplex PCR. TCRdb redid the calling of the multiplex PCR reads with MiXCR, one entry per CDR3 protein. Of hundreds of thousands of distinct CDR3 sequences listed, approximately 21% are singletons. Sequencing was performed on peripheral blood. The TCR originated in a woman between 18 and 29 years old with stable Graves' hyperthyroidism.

CDR3 loop: CSAPGGAGGTETQYF. In DNA, the CDR3 is TGCAGTGCCCCTGGCGGAGCGGGGGGGACGGAGACCCAGTACTTC. The chain is built from TRBV20-1 and TRBJ2-5, with 10 positions matching TRBD2. Germline-derived CDR1 and CDR2 are DFQATT and SNEGSKA (reference sequence). The CDR3 is made up of 15 amino acids. Unmatched junction bases numbered 12, after V lost 6 bases and J lost 5 bases.